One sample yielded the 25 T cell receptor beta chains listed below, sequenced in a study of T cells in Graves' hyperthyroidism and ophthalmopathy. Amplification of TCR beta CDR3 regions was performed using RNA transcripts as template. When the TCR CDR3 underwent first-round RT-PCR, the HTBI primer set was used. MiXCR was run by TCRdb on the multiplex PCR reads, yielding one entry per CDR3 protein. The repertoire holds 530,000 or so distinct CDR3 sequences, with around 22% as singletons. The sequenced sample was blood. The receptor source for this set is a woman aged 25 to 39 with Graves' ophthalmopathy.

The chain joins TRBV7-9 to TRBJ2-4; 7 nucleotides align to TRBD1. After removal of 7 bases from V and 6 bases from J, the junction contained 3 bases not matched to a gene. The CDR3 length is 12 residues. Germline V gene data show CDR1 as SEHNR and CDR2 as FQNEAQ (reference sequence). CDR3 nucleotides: TGTGCCAGCACGGGACAGATAAACATTCAGTACTTC. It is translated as CASTGQINIQYF. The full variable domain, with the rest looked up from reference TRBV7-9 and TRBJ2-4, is DTGVSQNPRHKITKRGQNVTFRCDPISEHNRLYWYRQTLGQGPEFLTYFQNEAQLEKSRLLSDRFSAERPKGSFSTLEIQRTEQGDSAMYLCASTGQINIQYFGAGTRLSVL.

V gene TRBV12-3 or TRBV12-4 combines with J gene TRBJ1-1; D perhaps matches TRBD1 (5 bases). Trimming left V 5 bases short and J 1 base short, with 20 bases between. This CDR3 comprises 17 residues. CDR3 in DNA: TGTGCCAGCAGTCTTAGAAGGGGAGTCGGGGCGAACACTGAAGCTTTCTTT. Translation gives CASSLRRGVGANTEAFF.

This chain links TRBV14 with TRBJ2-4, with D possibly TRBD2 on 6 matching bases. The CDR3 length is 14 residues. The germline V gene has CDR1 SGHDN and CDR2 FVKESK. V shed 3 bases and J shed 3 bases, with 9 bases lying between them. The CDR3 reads CASSHPGLKNIQYF. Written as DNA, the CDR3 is TGTGCCAGCAGCCACCCGGGACTCAAAAACATTCAGTACTTC.

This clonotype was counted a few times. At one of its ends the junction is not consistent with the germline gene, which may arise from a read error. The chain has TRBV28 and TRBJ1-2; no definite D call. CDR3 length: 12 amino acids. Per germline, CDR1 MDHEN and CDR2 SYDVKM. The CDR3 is CACSFADRGYTF. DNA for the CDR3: TGTGCCTGCAGTTTTGCGGATCGGGGCTACACCTTC.

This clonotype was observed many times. The CDR3 nucleotides are TGTGCCACCAGTGATCCGGGACAGGGGGCGCGCGAGCAGTACTTC. Translation: CATSDPGQGAREQYF. The chain is built from TRBV24-1 and TRBJ2-7; 12 bases map to TRBD1. In germline, CDR1 is KGHDR, CDR2 SFDVKD. With V trimmed by 3 bases and J by 6 bases, 5 bases remained unmatched. The CDR3 loop spans 15 amino acids.

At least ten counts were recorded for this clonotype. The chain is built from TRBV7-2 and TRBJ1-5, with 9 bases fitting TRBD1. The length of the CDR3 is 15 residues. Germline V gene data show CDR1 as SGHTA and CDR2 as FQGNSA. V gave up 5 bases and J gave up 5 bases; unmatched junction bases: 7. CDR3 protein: CASSQTGTGHQPQHF. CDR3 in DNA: TGTGCCAGCAGCCAGACCGGGACAGGGCATCAGCCCCAGCATTTT.

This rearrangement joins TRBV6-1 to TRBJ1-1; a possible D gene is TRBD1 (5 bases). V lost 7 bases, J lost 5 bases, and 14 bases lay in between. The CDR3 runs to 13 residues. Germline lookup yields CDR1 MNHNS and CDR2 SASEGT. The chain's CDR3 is CASNPSGRTEAFF. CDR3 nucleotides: TGTGCCAGCAATCCTTCAGGGAGGACTGAAGCTTTCTTT.

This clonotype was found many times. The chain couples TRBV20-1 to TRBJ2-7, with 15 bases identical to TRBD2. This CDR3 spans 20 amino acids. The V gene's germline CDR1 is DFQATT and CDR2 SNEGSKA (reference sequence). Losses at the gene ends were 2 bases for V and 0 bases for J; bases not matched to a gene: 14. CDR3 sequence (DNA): TGCAGTGCTAGACCCGAGCTAGGGACTAGCGGGGGGCTCATCTCCTACGAGCAGTACTTC. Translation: CSARPELGTSGGLISYEQYF.

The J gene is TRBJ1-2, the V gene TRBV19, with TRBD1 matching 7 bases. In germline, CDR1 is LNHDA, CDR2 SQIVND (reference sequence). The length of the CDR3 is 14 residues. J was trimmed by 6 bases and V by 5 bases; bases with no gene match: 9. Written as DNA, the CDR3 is TGTGCCAGTAGTCTTATTTTGGGACAGCATGGCTACACCTTC. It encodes CASSLILGQHGYTF.

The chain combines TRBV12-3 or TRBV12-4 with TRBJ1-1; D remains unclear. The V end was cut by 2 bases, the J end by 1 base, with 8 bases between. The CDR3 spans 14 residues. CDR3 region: CASSLLSPNTEAFF. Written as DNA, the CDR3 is TGTGCCAGCAGTTTACTTTCACCGAACACTGAAGCTTTCTTT.

CDR3 DNA sequence: TGTGCCAGCACCCCAGTTAGGGGGACAGGGTACGAGCAGTACTTC. The encoded protein is CASTPVRGTGYEQYF. This sequence joins TRBV6-1 and TRBJ2-7, with 9 nucleotides matching TRBD1. V lost 7 bases and J lost 4; bases outside the gene matches: 11. This CDR3 is built from 15 residues. Germline CDR1 and CDR2: MNHNS and SASEGT.

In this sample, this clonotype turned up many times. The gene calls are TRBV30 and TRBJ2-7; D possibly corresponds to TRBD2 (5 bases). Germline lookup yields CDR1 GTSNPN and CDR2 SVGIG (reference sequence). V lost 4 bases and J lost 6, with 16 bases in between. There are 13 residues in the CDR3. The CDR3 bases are TGTGCCTGGACCACCCGTCGGGGTGGCGAGCAGTACTTC. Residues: CAWTTRRGGEQYF.

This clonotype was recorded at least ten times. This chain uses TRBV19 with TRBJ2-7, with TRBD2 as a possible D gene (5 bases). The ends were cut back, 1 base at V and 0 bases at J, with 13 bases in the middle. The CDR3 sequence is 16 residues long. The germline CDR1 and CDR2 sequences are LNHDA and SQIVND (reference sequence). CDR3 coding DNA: TGTGCCAGTAGTATAGGAAGCAGCGGCAACTCCTACGAGCAGTACTTC. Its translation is CASSIGSSGNSYEQYF. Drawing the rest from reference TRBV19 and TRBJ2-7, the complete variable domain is DGGITQSPKYLFRKEGQNVTLSCEQNLNHDAMYWYRQDPGQGLRLIYYSQIVNDFQKGDIAEGYSVSREKKESFPLTVTSAQKNPTAFYLCASSIGSSGNSYEQYFGPGTRLTVT.

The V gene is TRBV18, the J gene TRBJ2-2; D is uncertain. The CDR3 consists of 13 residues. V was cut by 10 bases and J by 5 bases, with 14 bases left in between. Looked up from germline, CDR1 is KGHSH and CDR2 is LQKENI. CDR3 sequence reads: CAIASSGTGELFF. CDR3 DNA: TGTGCCATCGCTTCGAGTGGAACCGGGGAGCTGTTTTTT.

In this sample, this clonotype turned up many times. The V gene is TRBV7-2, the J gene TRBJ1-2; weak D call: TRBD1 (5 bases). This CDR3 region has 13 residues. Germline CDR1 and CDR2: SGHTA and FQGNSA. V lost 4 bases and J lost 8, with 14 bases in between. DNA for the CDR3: TGTGCCAGCAGCTATGGGGGGAGGCGCGGCTACACCTTC. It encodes CASSYGGRRGYTF.

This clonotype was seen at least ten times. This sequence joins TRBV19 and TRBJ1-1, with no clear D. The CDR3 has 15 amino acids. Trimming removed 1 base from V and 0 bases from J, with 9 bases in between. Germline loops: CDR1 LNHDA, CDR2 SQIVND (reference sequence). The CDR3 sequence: CASSIVRGMNTEAFF. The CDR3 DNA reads TGTGCCAGTAGTATAGTAAGAGGGATGAACACTGAAGCTTTCTTT.

This chain's CDR3 is CASTALAGRSGANVLTF. Here the CDR3 DNA reads TGTGCCAGCACTGCACTAGCGGGGCGCTCTGGGGCCAACGTCCTGACTTTC. This chain links TRBV6-4 with TRBJ2-6, with 10 bases matching TRBD2. J was trimmed by 0 bases and V by 7 bases; bases with no gene match: 6. Germline V gene lookup returns CDR1 MRHNA and CDR2 SNTAGT. The CDR3 extends over 17 amino acids.

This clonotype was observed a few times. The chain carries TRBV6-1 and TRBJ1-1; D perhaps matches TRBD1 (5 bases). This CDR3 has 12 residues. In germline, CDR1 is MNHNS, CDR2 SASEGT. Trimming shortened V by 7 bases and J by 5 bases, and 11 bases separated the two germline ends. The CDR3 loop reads CASTGTETEAFF. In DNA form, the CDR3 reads TGTGCCAGCACGGGGACCGAAACTGAAGCTTTCTTT.

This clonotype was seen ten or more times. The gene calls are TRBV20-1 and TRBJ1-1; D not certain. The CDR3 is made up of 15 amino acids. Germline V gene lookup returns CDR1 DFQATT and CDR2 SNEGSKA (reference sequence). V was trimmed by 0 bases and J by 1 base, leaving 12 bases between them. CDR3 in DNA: TGCAGTGCTAGAGATGAGGTTCATTGGAACACTGAAGCTTTCTTT. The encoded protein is CSARDEVHWNTEAFF.

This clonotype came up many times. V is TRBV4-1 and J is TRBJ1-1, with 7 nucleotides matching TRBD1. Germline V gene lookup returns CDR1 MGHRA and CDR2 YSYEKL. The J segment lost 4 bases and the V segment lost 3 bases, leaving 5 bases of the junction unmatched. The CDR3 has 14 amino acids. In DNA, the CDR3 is TGCGCCAGCAGCCAGTCGACAGGGCTCACTGAAGCTTTCTTT. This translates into CASSQSTGLTEAFF.

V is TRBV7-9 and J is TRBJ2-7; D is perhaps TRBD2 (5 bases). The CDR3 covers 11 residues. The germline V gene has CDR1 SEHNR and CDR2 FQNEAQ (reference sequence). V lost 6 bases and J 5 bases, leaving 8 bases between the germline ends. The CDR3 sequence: CASRDGDEQYF. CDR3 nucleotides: TGTGCCAGCAGGGACGGGGACGAGCAGTACTTC.

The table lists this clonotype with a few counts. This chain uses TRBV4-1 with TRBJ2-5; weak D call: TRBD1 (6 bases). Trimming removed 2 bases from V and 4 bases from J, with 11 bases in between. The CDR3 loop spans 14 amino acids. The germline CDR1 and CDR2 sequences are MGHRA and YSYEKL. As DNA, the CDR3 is TGCGCCAGCAGCCAACCAGGGGCCGGAGAGACCCAGTACTTC. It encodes CASSQPGAGETQYF.

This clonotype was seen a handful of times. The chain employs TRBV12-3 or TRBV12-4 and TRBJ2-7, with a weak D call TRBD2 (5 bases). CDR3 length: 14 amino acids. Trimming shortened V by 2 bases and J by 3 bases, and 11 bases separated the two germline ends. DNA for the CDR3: TGTGCCAGCAGTTTATCGGGGTACGACTACGAGCAGTACTTC. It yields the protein CASSLSGYDYEQYF.

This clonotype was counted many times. The CDR3 sequence: CSAPLTGDNQPQHF. CDR3 DNA sequence: TGCAGTGCTCCTCTGACAGGAGACAATCAGCCCCAGCATTTT. The chain has TRBV20-1 and TRBJ1-5; D is possibly TRBD1 (6 bases). The germline V gene encodes CDR1 DFQATT and CDR2 SNEGSKA (reference sequence). The V and J ends lost 5 bases and 3 bases respectively, with 14 bases between them. The CDR3 sequence is 14 residues long.

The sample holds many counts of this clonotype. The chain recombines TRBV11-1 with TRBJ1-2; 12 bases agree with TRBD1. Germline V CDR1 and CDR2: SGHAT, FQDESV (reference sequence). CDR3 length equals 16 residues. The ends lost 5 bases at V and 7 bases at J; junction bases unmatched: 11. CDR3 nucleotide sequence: TGTGCCAGCAGCGAATTACCGGGACAGGGGGCACTTGGCTACACCTTC. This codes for CASSELPGQGALGYTF.